This TCR beta chain originates from a study of blood T cell repertoires in COVID-19. About the study: PBMCs, B-cell-depleted T cells, or T cells provided the cDNA or gDNA that made up the material.

Clones were sequenced by immunoSEQ multiplex PCR, and TCRdb holds only the in-frame ones, with some missing. The data show over 75,000 clones, roughly 80% seen once. Germline CDR1 and CDR2: MGHRA and YSYEKL. V was cut by 3 bases and J by 4 bases, with 12 bases left in between. The CDR3 loop spans 14 amino acids. V is TRBV4-1 and J is TRBJ1-2, with D perhaps TRBD1 (6 bases). The source is a man aged 70-80 years with acute or convalescent COVID-19. Material for sequencing was peripheral blood. DNA for the CDR3: TGCGCCAGCAGCCAGCCAGACAGGAGCTATGGCTACACCTTC. Translating gives CASSQPDRSYGYTF.